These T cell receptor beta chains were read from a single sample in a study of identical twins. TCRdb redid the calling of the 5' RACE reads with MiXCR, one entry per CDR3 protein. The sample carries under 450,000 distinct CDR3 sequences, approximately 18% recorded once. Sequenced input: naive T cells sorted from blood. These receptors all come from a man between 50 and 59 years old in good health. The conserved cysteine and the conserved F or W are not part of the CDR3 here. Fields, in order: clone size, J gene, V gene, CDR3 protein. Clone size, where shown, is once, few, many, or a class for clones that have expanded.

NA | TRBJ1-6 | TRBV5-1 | ASSLSNPNSPLH
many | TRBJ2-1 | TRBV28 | ASSSPQGLAGGYNEQF
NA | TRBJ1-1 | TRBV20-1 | SARRRIMNTEAF
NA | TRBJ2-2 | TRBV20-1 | SARDRVVTELF
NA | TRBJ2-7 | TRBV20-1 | SAMGQFTSYEQY
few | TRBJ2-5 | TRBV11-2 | ASSLSRGLRTQY
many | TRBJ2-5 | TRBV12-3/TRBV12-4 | ASSLAWQGRFEETQY
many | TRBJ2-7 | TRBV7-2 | ASSSGRGTREQY
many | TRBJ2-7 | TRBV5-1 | ASSLGSPAYEQY
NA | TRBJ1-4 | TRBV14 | ASSQPGGVYGEKLF
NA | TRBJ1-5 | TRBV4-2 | ASSQMGSNQPQH
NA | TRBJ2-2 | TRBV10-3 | AISEPPRGPGELF
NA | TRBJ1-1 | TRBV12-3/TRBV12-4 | ASSFFDIRTEAF
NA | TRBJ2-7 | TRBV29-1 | SVESPYRSSYEQY
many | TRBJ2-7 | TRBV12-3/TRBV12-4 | ASSSRESSYEQY
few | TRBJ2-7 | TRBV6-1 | ASKNGWGNSYEQY
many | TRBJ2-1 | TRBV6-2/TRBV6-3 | ASSYMSSFNEQF
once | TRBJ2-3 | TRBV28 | ASSWGSGGETDTQY
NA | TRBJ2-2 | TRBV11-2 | ASRLAGGRAGELF
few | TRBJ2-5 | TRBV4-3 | ASSQELAGGYETQY
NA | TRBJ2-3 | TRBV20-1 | SASDGRANTDTQY
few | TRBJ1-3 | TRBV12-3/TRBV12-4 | ASGRNQLAGNTIY
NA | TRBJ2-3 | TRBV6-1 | ASGGGLSTDTQY
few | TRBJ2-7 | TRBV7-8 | ASSSSGDLYEQY
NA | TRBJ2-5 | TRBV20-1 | SGGEETQY
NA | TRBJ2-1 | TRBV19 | ASSASGLATGVDVEQF
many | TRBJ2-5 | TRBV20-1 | SARDGADPQETQY